Presented here are 2 T cell receptor beta chains from one specimen sequenced in a study of blood T cells in healthy people across ages. Together with a sample-barcoded 5' primer, a J-beta primer mix was included in a second PCR lasting about 7 to 11 cycles. TCRdb recomputed calls from the 5' RACE reads with MiXCR, one row per CDR3 protein. Counted here are more than 800,000 distinct CDR3 sequences, around 28% occurring once; the ten biggest clones make up roughly a sixth. What was sequenced was blood. These receptors all stem from a woman of 80 years or more in good health.

This clonotype showed up many times. This sequence joins TRBV2 and TRBJ2-3; a possible D gene is TRBD1 (6 bases). The germline CDR1 and CDR2 sequences are SNHLY and FYNNEI. Trimming shortened V by 8 bases and J by 0 bases, and 15 bases separated the two germline ends. CDR3 length equals 15 residues. The CDR3 nucleotides are TGTGCCAGCCATGGACAGCCAACTAGCACAGATACGCAGTATTTT. Its translation is CASHGQPTSTDTQYF.

The rearrangement links TRBV10-2 to TRBJ2-5; the match to TRBD2 covers 11 bases. The end of the DNA aligns better with TRBJ2-7, so the J call may be wrong. The germline CDR1 and CDR2 sequences are WSHSY and SAAADI. This CDR3 has 17 residues. The CDR3 region is CASSVLGAALAGDEQYF. DNA of the CDR3: TGCGCCAGCAGTGTTTTGGGAGCCGCACTAGCGGGGGACGAGCAGTACTTC.